Below are 18 T cell receptor beta chains sequenced from a single sample in a study of cytomegalovirus exposure and HLA in healthy donors. The PCR had 60 Vbeta and 13 Jbeta primers. Libraries were prepared by immunoSEQ multiplex PCR; TCRdb keeps only in-frame clonotypes and omits some of them. The sample contains 150,000 or so clones, approximately 84% of which appear only once. Sequenced input: PBMCs. The receptors shown here come from a woman aged 45-65 years in good health and CMV-seropositive.

This clone was found a few times. The chain is built from TRBV5-1 and TRBJ1-1, with 9 bases identical to TRBD1. Germline assignment: CDR1 SGHRS and CDR2 YFSETQ. V dropped 4 bases and J dropped 7; count of bases not matched to a gene: 8. The CDR3 sequence is 14 residues long. The CDR3 nucleotides are TGCGCCAGCAGCCTACAGGGGGCGGGGGGTGAAGCTTTCTTT. Its translation: CASSLQGAGGEAFF.

This sequence joins TRBV2 and TRBJ2-1, with 7 bases fitting TRBD2. Trimming took 0 bases from V and 8 from J; bases not matched to a gene: 7. The CDR3 consists of 15 residues. The germline gives CDR1 SNHLY, CDR2 FYNNEI. DNA of the CDR3: TGTGCCAGCAGTGAAGCTCGACTAGCCGGGCATGAGCAGTTCTTC. This sequence encodes CASSEARLAGHEQFF.

The chain recombines TRBV7-9 with TRBJ1-2; possibly TRBD1 for D (6 bases). Between the trimmed V and J ends, which lost 2 bases and 5 bases, there was a span of 9 bases. The CDR3 contains 13 residues. Per germline, CDR1 SEHNR and CDR2 FQNEAQ (reference sequence). CDR3 DNA: TGTGCCAGCAGCTTAACAGGGTATTATGGCTACACCTTC. Its protein is CASSLTGYYGYTF.

The rearrangement links TRBV6-6 to TRBJ2-7, with D possibly matching TRBD1 (7 bases). From germline, CDR1 is MNHNY and CDR2 SVGAGI (reference sequence). The CDR3 loop spans 14 amino acids. The V and J ends lost 7 bases and 3 bases respectively, with 16 bases between them. CDR3 bases: TGTGCCAGCAACATCCGACAGGGAGGCTACGAGCAGTACTTC. Its protein is CASNIRQGGYEQYF.

The CDR3 bases are TGTGCCAGCAGCCCTAGCGGGGGCACAGATACGCAGTATTTT. Its translation: CASSPSGGTDTQYF. The V gene is TRBV7-9, the J gene TRBJ2-3; 9 bases are shared with TRBD2. J gave up 1 base and V 5 bases, and 1 base lay outside the gene matches. The germline CDR1 and CDR2 sequences are SEHNR and FQNEAQ (reference sequence). CDR3 size: 14 residues.

The rearrangement joins TRBV5-4 to TRBJ1-1, with TRBD1 matching over 8 bases. V shed 4 bases, J shed 4 bases, and the junction held 6 bases outside the gene matches. The germline CDR1 and CDR2 sequences are SGHNT and YYREEE (reference sequence). CDR3 size: 14 residues. For the CDR3, the DNA is TGTGCCAGCAGCCAGGGGGCGGAAAGCACTGAAGCTTTCTTT. Its protein product is CASSQGAESTEAFF.

The rearrangement uses TRBV7-2 and TRBJ2-1; 12 positions match TRBD2. Germline loops: CDR1 SGHTA, CDR2 FQGNSA. The CDR3 is 17 amino acids. The trim removed 5 bases at V and 4 bases at J, leaving 9 bases unmatched. The CDR3 is CASSAWTSGMGYNEQFF. The CDR3 DNA follows: TGTGCCAGCAGCGCTTGGACTAGCGGGATGGGGTACAATGAGCAGTTCTTC.

This chain joins TRBV4-1 and TRBJ1-1; 10 bases fit TRBD1. Trimming removed 5 bases from V and 2 bases from J; junction bases left unmatched: 11. CDR1 and CDR2 (germline): MGHRA, YSYEKL. The CDR3 loop spans 17 amino acids. CDR3: CASSNAGTGVPNTEAFF. As DNA, the CDR3 is TGCGCCAGCAGCAATGCCGGGACAGGGGTCCCCAACACTGAAGCTTTCTTT.

For the CDR3, the DNA is TGTGCCAGCAGCTTAGCGATAGGTACAGGCTCTGAAAAACTGTTTTTT. Amino acids: CASSLAIGTGSEKLFF. The gene calls are TRBV7-2 and TRBJ1-4; a possible D gene is TRBD1 (5 bases). The germline V and J ends were trimmed by 0 bases and 7 bases, with 15 bases remaining between them. Germline CDR1 SGHTA, CDR2 FQGNSA. The CDR3 runs to 16 residues. Using reference TRBV7-2 and TRBJ1-4 for the parts outside the CDR3, the full variable domain is GAGVSQSPSNKVTEKGKDVELRCDPISGHTALYWYRQSLGQGLEFLIYFQGNSAPDKSGLPSDRFSAERTGGSVSTLTIQRTQQEDSAVYLCASSLAIGTGSEKLFFGSGTQLSVL.

The chain recombines TRBV18 with TRBJ1-1; no firm D call. Germline V gene data show CDR1 as KGHSH and CDR2 as LQKENI. V was shortened by 6 bases and J by 6 bases, with 14 bases between the two germline ends. CDR3 length equals 13 residues. Written as DNA, the CDR3 is TGTGCCAGCTCCGCATCCGGAGGGTCTGAAGCTTTCTTT. Translated, it gives CASSASGGSEAFF.

The chain links TRBV25-1 to TRBJ2-7; 9 bases fit TRBD1. CDR3 length equals 13 residues. Germline assignment: CDR1 MGHDK and CDR2 SYGVNS. Unmatched junction bases numbered 4, after V lost 6 bases and J lost 4 bases. This chain's CDR3 is CASRGTGRYEQYF. The CDR3 DNA reads as TGTGCCAGCAGGGGGACAGGGAGGTACGAGCAGTACTTC.

The chain employs TRBV14 and TRBJ2-7, with D tentatively TRBD2 (6 bases). The CDR3 is 16 amino acids. The V gene lost 4 bases and the J gene lost 7 bases, with 23 bases spanning the gap. The V gene's germline CDR1 is SGHDN and CDR2 FVKESK. The CDR3 DNA reads TGTGCCAGCAGCCCCCTCGGCAGGCAGGGAGGAGGGGAGCAGTACTTC. This codes for CASSPLGRQGGGEQYF.

The rearrangement uses TRBV7-2 and TRBJ2-5; 7 bases agree with TRBD2. Looked up from germline, CDR1 is SGHTA and CDR2 is FQGNSA. The V gene end was trimmed by 1 base and the J gene end by 4 bases; junction bases not matched to a gene: 9. The CDR3 length is 16 residues. CDR3 loop: CASSLVTGGRTETQYF. Written as DNA, the CDR3 is TGTGCCAGCAGCTTAGTAACTGGCGGGAGAACAGAGACCCAGTACTTC.

The chain uses TRBV4-2 and TRBJ2-7; 10 nucleotides match TRBD2. CDR1 and CDR2 from the germline V gene are LGHNA and YNFKEQ. J was trimmed by 3 bases and V by 0 bases; bases with no gene match: 5. The CDR3 is 16 residues long. CDR3 in amino acids: CASSQEVLAGYYEQYF. CDR3 nucleotides: TGTGCCAGCAGCCAAGAAGTACTAGCGGGGTACTACGAGCAGTACTTC.

The chain couples TRBV6-6 to TRBJ1-2; D is possibly TRBD1 (6 bases). Trimming removed 5 bases from V and 5 bases from J, with 15 bases in between. This CDR3 has 14 residues. Germline loops: CDR1 MNHNY, CDR2 SVGAGI (reference sequence). The CDR3 DNA reads TGTGCCAGCAGTATACGGACAGCTACATATGGCTACACCTTC. It specifies CASSIRTATYGYTF.

The chain employs TRBV7-9 and TRBJ1-1; D is ambiguous. Germline CDR1 is SEHNR and CDR2 is FQNEAQ (reference sequence). This CDR3 contains 16 residues. V dropped 5 bases and J dropped 1 base, with 17 bases sitting between them. The CDR3 spells CASSPARVDTNTEAFF. CDR3 bases: TGTGCCAGCAGCCCCGCGCGGGTTGATACGAACACTGAAGCTTTCTTT.

The chain links TRBV30 to TRBJ1-2; TRBD1 is a possible D gene (6 bases). V shed 1 base and J shed 8 bases, with 14 bases lying between them. Germline CDR1 is GTSNPN and CDR2 is SVGIG (reference sequence). This CDR3 is 13 amino acids long. The DNA of the CDR3 is TGTGCCTGGAGTGCTCAGGGGATGGGGGGCTACACCTTC. Protein product: CAWSAQGMGGYTF.

This chain connects TRBV5-5 to TRBJ1-3; D possibly corresponds to TRBD1 (5 bases). The CDR3 runs to 16 residues. The V end was cut by 0 bases, the J end by 4 bases, with 14 bases between. The germline V gene has CDR1 SGHKS and CDR2 YYEKEE (reference sequence). CDR3 region: CASSLDDSTRGNTIYF. In nucleotides, the CDR3 is TGTGCCAGCAGCTTGGACGACAGCACCCGAGGAAACACCATATATTTT.